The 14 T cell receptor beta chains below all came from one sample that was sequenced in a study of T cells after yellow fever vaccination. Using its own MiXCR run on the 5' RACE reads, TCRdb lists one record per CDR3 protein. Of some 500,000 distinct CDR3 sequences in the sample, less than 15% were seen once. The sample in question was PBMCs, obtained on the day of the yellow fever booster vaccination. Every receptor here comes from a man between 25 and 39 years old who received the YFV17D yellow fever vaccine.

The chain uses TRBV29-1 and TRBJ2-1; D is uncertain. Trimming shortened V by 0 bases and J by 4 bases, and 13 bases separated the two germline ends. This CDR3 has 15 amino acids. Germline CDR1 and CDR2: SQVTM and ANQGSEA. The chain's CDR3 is CSVEDRIAFYNEQFF. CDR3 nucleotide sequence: TGCAGCGTTGAAGATCGGATAGCCTTTTACAATGAGCAGTTCTTC.

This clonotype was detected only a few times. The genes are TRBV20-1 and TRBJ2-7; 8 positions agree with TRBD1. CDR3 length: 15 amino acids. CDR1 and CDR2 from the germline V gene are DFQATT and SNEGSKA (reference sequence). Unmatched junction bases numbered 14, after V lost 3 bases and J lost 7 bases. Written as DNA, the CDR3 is TGCAGTGCTAGCGCCCTCCGGACAGGGAAATTTGAGCAGTACTTC. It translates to CSASALRTGKFEQYF.

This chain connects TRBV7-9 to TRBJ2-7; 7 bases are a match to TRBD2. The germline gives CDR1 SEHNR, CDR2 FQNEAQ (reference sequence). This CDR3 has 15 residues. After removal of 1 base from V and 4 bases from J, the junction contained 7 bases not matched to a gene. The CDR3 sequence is CASSLGGGGLYEQYF. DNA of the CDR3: TGTGCCAGCAGCTTAGGCGGGGGAGGTCTGTACGAGCAGTACTTC.

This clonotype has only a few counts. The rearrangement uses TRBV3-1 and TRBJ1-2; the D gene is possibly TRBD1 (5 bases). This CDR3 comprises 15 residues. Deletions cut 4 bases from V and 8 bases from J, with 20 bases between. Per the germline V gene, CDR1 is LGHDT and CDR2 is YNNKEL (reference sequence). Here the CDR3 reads CASSLGGALAGGYTF. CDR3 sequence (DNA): TGTGCCAGCAGCCTAGGAGGGGCCCTCGCCGGGGGCTACACCTTC.

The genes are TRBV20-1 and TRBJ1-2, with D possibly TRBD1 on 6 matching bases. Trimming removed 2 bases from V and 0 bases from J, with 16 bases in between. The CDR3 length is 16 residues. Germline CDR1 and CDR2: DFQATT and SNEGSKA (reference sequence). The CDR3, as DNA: TGCAGTGCTAGAAAGCACCGGGACACCACTAACTATGGCTACACCTTC. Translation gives CSARKHRDTTNYGYTF.

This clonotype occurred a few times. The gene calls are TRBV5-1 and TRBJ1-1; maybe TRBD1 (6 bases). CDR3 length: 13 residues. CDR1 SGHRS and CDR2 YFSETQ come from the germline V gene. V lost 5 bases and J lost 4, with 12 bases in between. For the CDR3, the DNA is TGCGCCAGCAGTAACAGGGAGATCACTGAAGCTTTCTTT. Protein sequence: CASSNREITEAFF.

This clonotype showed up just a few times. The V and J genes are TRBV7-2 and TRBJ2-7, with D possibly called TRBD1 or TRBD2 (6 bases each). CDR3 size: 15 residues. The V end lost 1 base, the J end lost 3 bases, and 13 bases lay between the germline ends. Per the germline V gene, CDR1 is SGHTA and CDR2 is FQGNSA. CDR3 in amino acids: CASSLDGGPYYEQYF. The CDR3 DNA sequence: TGTGCCAGCAGCTTAGACGGGGGCCCTTACTACGAGCAGTACTTC.

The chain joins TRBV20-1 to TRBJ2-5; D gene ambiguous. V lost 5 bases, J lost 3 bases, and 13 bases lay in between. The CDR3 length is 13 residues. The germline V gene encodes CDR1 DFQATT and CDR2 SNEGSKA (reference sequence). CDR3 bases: TGCAGTGCTCCTCAAAGAGGTGAAGAGACCCAGTACTTC. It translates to CSAPQRGEETQYF.

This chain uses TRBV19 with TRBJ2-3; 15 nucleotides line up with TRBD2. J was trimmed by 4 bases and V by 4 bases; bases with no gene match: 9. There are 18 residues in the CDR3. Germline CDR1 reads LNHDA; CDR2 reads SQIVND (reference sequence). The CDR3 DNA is TGTGCCAGTAGTAACCCCAGGACTAGCGGGAGGGCCTCAGATACGCAGTATTTT. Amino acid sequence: CASSNPRTSGRASDTQYF. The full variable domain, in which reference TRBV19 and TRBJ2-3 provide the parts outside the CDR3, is DGGITQSPKYLFRKEGQNVTLSCEQNLNHDAMYWYRQDPGQGLRLIYYSQIVNDFQKGDIAEGYSVSREKKESFPLTVTSAQKNPTAFYLCASSNPRTSGRASDTQYFGPGTRLTVL.

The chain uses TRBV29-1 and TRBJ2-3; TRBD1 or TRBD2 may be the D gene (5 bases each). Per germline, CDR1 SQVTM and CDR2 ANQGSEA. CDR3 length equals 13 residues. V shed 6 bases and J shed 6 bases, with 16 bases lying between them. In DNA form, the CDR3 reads TGCAGCGTGGGTAACCGGGACCTCGATACGCAGTATTTT. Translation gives CSVGNRDLDTQYF.

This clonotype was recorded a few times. Written as DNA, the CDR3 is TGCAGTGCTAGAGATCCCAGGCAGCCCCAGGGGACCCAGTACTTC. Translating it yields CSARDPRQPQGTQYF. The chain combines TRBV20-1 with TRBJ2-5; weak D call: TRBD1 (5 bases). CDR3 length: 15 amino acids. V lost 0 bases and J 7 bases, leaving 18 bases between the germline ends. Germline assignment: CDR1 DFQATT and CDR2 SNEGSKA (reference sequence).

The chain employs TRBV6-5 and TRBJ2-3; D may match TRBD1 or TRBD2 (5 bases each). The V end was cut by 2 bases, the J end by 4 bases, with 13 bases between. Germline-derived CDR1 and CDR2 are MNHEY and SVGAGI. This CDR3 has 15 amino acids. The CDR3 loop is CASSYRGRQPDTQYF. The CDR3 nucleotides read TGTGCCAGCAGTTACCGGGGCCGACAGCCAGATACGCAGTATTTT.

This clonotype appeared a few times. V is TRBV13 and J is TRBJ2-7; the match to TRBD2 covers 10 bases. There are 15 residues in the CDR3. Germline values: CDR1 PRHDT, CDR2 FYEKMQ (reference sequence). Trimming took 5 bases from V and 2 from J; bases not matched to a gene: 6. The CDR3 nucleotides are TGTGCCAGCAGCCGCGGACTAGCGGCGGCCTACGAGCAGTACTTC. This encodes CASSRGLAAAYEQYF.

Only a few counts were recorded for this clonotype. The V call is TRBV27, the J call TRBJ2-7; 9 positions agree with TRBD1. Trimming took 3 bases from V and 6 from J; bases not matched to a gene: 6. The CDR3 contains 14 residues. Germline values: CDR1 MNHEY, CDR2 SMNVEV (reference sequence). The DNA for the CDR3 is TGTGCCAGCAGTTTCCGGGACAGGGAGGCCGAGCAGTACTTC. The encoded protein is CASSFRDREAEQYF.